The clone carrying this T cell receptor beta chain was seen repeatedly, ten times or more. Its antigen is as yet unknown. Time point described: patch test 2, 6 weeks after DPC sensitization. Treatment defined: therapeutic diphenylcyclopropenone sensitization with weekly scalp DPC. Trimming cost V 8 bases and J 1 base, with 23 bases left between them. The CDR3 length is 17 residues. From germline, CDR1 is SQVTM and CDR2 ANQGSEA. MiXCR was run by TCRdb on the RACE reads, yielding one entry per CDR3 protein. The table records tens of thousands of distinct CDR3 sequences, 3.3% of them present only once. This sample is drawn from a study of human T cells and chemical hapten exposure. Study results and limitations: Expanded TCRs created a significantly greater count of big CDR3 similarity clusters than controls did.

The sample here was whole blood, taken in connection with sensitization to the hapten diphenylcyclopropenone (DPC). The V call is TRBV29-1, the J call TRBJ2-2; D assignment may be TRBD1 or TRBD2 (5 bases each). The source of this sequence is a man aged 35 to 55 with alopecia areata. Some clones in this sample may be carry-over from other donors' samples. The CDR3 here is CSPRPGPRPKNTGELFF. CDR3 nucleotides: TGCAGCCCTCGGCCGGGGCCCAGGCCTAAGAACACCGGGGAGCTGTTTTTT.